This T cell receptor beta chain stems from a study of CD8 T cells in ankylosing spondylitis. Study-wide results and limits: Disease-associated clones were reportedly significantly overrepresented in matched ankylosing spondylitis synovial fluid. Earlier reports found some motif variants in synovial fluid and blood in reactive arthritis.

The CDR3 contains 16 residues. Germline assignment: CDR1 SGHVS and CDR2 FNYEAQ. V lost 0 bases to trimming and J lost 4 bases, with 15 bases between them. As the method for making TCR beta libraries, quantitative 5'-RACE with molecular barcodes was used. In TCRdb, the 5' RACE reads were re-called with MiXCR into one record per CDR3 protein. The sample carries approximately 250,000 distinct CDR3 sequences, roughly 8.2% recorded once. This clonotype occurred a few times. Its antigen remains unknown. V gene TRBV7-6 combines with J gene TRBJ2-5, with D possibly matching TRBD2 (6 bases). The sample was blood, either unsorted or a sorted T cell fraction (not recorded which). This TCR was sampled from a female donor with ankylosing spondylitis or in good health (not recorded which). As DNA, the CDR3 is TGTGCCAGCAGCTTAGCAGGAGGGGCAATTCTAGAGACCCAGTACTTC. It translates to CASSLAGGAILETQYF.